This TCR beta chain comes out of a study of Ad26.COV2.S vaccination and SARS-CoV-2 variants. On the study more broadly: Enrollment placed the donor in the COV1001 Ad26.COV2.S trial arm. Doses of Ad26.COV2.S were injected into muscle once or twice, 56 days apart.

Profiling relied on immunoSEQ multiplex PCR, and the TCRdb table lists in-frame clones only, not all of them. The sample yields approximately 300,000 clones, about 86% seen once. Trimming removed 5 bases from V and 3 bases from J, with 12 bases in between. Germline loops: CDR1 SGHTA, CDR2 FQGTGA. There are 14 residues in the CDR3. Treatment given: 19 received Ad26.COV2.S at low or high dose, single or two shots; about 5 received placebo; per-sample allocation not given. Samples analyzed were those drawn on day 63 after the first vaccine or placebo injection. An Ad26 vector was used to express Wuhan-strain SARS-CoV-2 spike as the vaccine.

Specimen: peripheral blood, collected in a trial of Ad26.COV2.S vaccine versus placebo. The receptor was isolated from a person between 18 and 65 years old who received the Ad26.COV2.S COVID-19 vaccine or a placebo. This chain links TRBV7-3 with TRBJ2-3, with D possibly called TRBD1 or TRBD2 (6 bases each). CDR3 DNA sequence: TGTGCCAGCAGCCAAGGGGGGCTGACAGATACGCAGTATTTT. This gives the protein CASSQGGLTDTQYF.